Below are 27 T cell receptor beta chains sequenced from a single sample in a study of T cell responses to AZD1222 COVID-19 vaccine. Measured with immunoSEQ multiplex PCR; TCRdb has only the in-frame clones, and not every one. The sample records some 150,000 clones, less than 90% being singletons. The sample here was peripheral blood, taken on day 0 of AZD1222 vaccination. These receptors all stem from an adult in good health.

The genes are TRBV28 and TRBJ1-1; D uncertain. The CDR3 contains 12 residues. Germline CDR1 reads MDHEN; CDR2 reads SYDVKM. Between the trimmed V and J ends, which lost 7 bases and 8 bases, there was a span of 14 bases. The CDR3: CASMSPFGEAFF. The CDR3 DNA reads as TGTGCCAGCATGTCCCCATTCGGGGAAGCTTTCTTT. The full variable domain, rest sourced from reference TRBV28 and TRBJ1-1, is DVKVTQSSRYLVKRTGEKVFLECVQDMDHENMFWYRQDPGLGLRLIYFSYDVKMKEKGDIPEGYSVSREKKERFSLILESASTNQTSMYLCASMSPFGEAFFGQGTRLTVV.

The V and J genes are TRBV27 and TRBJ2-5; D gene ambiguous. Germline lookup yields CDR1 MNHEY and CDR2 SMNVEV (reference sequence). The CDR3 contains 14 residues. Trimming stripped 10 bases from V and 5 bases from J, with 20 bases between. The CDR3 region is CATRPAGFLETQYF. The CDR3 nucleotides read TGTGCCACCCGTCCGGCTGGGTTCTTGGAGACCCAGTACTTC.

The V and J genes are TRBV24-1 and TRBJ2-5; D unresolved. Trimming left V 9 bases short and J 2 bases short, with 18 bases between. The germline V gene has CDR1 KGHDR and CDR2 SFDVKD. The CDR3 is 15 residues long. Written as DNA, the CDR3 is TGTGCCACCGGAGACATGTTTGCACATCAAGAGACCCAGTACTTC. It is translated as CATGDMFAHQETQYF.

The chain has TRBV12-3 or TRBV12-4 and TRBJ1-5; the D gene is possibly TRBD1 (5 bases). Trimming shortened V by 0 bases and J by 16 bases, and 16 bases separated the two germline ends. There are 13 residues in the CDR3. DNA of the CDR3: TGTGCCAGCAGTTTAGCGCAATACGACAGTGTCCATTTT. Its protein is CASSLAQYDSVHF.

The table lists this clone with a few counts. The CDR3 spells CASSPEINTEAFF. For the CDR3, the DNA is TGTGCCAGCAGCCCGGAGATCAACACTGAAGCTTTCTTT. This chain joins TRBV9 and TRBJ1-1; D is undetermined. CDR1 is SGDLS, CDR2 YYNGEE, per germline. Deletions cut 4 bases from V and 2 bases from J, with 9 bases between. This CDR3 is built from 13 residues. Full variable domain (rest looked up from reference TRBV9 and TRBJ1-1): DSGVTQTPKHLITATGQRVTLRCSPRSGDLSVYWYQQSLDQGLQFLIQYYNGEERAKGNILERFSAQQFPDLHSELNLSSLELGDSALYFCASSPEINTEAFFGQGTRLTVV.

This clone has only a few counts. The chain uses TRBV18 and TRBJ1-1; TRBD1 agrees at 8 bases. The CDR3 runs 14 residues. Looked up from germline, CDR1 is KGHSH and CDR2 is LQKENI. V dropped 1 base and J dropped 4; count of bases not matched to a gene: 2. CDR3 residues: CASSPRQGTTEAFF. The CDR3 DNA follows: TGTGCCAGCTCACCACGACAGGGGACCACTGAAGCTTTCTTT.

The chain carries TRBV2 and TRBJ2-4; tentatively, D is TRBD1 (5 bases). The germline V and J ends were trimmed by 4 bases and 1 base, with 11 bases remaining between them. CDR1 and CDR2 from the germline V gene are SNHLY and FYNNEI. The CDR3 is 15 amino acids. The CDR3 DNA is TGTGCCAGCAGTGTTCAGGGTGGGGCCAAAAACATTCAGTACTTC. It yields the protein CASSVQGGAKNIQYF.

CDR3 protein: CASSQAVDRPNQPQHF. For the CDR3, the DNA is TGTGCCAGCAGCCAAGCCGTCGACAGACCCAATCAGCCCCAGCATTTT. This chain joins TRBV4-2 and TRBJ1-5; D might be TRBD1 (5 bases). CDR1 and CDR2 (germline): LGHNA, YNFKEQ. V lost 1 base, J lost 3 bases, and 13 bases lay in between. CDR3 size: 16 residues.

The chain combines TRBV24-1 with TRBJ2-2, with D possibly being TRBD2 (5 bases). V lost 5 bases to trimming and J lost 4 bases, with 10 bases between them. CDR1 is KGHDR and CDR2 is SFDVKD in the germline V gene. The CDR3 runs to 14 residues. The CDR3 protein is CATSGVAGTGELFF. CDR3 DNA: TGTGCCACCAGTGGGGTCGCGGGCACCGGGGAGCTGTTTTTT.

This rearrangement joins TRBV30 to TRBJ2-3; no clear D. Germline-derived CDR1 and CDR2 are GTSNPN and SVGIG (reference sequence). Trimming took 0 bases from V and 3 from J, leaving 10 bases between them. CDR3 length equals 14 residues. The CDR3 DNA reads TGTGCCTGGAGTGTACGGTCCGGGACAGATACGCAGTATTTT. It translates to CAWSVRSGTDTQYF.

The V gene is TRBV2, the J gene TRBJ2-2, with a weak D call TRBD2 (7 bases). Trimming stripped 1 base from V and 4 bases from J, with 10 bases between. The CDR3 spans 15 residues. Germline V gene data show CDR1 as SNHLY and CDR2 as FYNNEI. The CDR3 DNA reads as TGTGCCAGCAGTGAAGTTAGGGGGGGCACCGGGGAGCTGTTTTTT. Translated: CASSEVRGGTGELFF. Complete variable domain (other parts from reference TRBV2 and TRBJ2-2): EPEVTQTPSHQVTQMGQEVILRCVPISNHLYFYWYRQILGQKVEFLVSFYNNEISEKSEIFDDQFSVERPDGSNFTLKIRSTKLEDSAMYFCASSEVRGGTGELFFGEGSRLTVL.

The chain links TRBV24-1 to TRBJ2-1; unclear D gene. Germline V gene lookup returns CDR1 KGHDR and CDR2 SFDVKD. Trimming stripped 1 base from V and 9 bases from J, with 9 bases between. The CDR3 contains 13 residues. The CDR3: CATSDFQIPEQFF. The DNA for the CDR3 is TGTGCCACCAGTGATTTTCAGATCCCTGAGCAGTTCTTC.

The chain is built from TRBV5-1 and TRBJ2-7, with D unresolved. Germline CDR1 reads SGHRS; CDR2 reads YFSETQ. The length of the CDR3 is 15 residues. V shed 2 bases and J shed 2 bases, with 14 bases lying between them. The CDR3 bases are TGCGCCAGCAGCTTAAACGGAGACTCAACCTACGAGCAGTACGTC. It codes for CASSLNGDSTYEQYV.

This chain uses TRBV18 with TRBJ1-5, with D uncertain. In germline, CDR1 is KGHSH, CDR2 LQKENI. The CDR3 loop spans 13 amino acids. V lost 2 bases and J lost 7, with 9 bases in between. In nucleotides, the CDR3 is TGTGCCAGCTCACCATCAAAACAGCAGCCCCAGCATTTT. Translation gives CASSPSKQQPQHF.

This rearrangement joins TRBV5-4 to TRBJ1-4; 11 nucleotides align to TRBD1. Unmatched junction bases numbered 13, after V lost 4 bases and J lost 8 bases. This CDR3 has 17 residues. Germline V lookup: CDR1 SGHNT, CDR2 YYREEE (reference sequence). The CDR3 protein is CASSTGQGVRLGEKLFF. CDR3 bases: TGTGCCAGCAGCACGGGACAGGGGGTACGACTTGGAGAAAAACTGTTTTTT.

This chain connects TRBV6-2 or TRBV6-3 to TRBJ2-1; TRBD2 is a possible D gene (6 bases). Germline loops: CDR1 MNHEY, CDR2 SVGEGT. V gave up 8 bases and J gave up 7 bases, with 24 bases separating them. The CDR3 runs to 16 residues. CDR3 amino acids: CASRRPGRTSDNEQFF. The CDR3 DNA reads TGTGCCAGCCGCCGCCCAGGGAGGACCAGTGATAATGAGCAGTTCTTC.

CDR3 loop: CASSLDSNSNQPQHF. Written as DNA, the CDR3 is TGCGCCAGCAGCTTGGACAGTAATAGCAATCAGCCCCAGCATTTT. V usage is TRBV5-1 and J usage is TRBJ1-5, with D uncertain. Trimming stripped 0 bases from V and 0 bases from J, with 7 bases between. The CDR3 sequence is 15 residues long. Germline V gene lookup returns CDR1 SGHRS and CDR2 YFSETQ.

The V gene is TRBV18, the J gene TRBJ2-7, with TRBD1 identical over 9 bases. The germline V gene has CDR1 KGHSH and CDR2 LQKENI. The CDR3 runs 16 residues. V lost 0 bases to trimming and J lost 2 bases; unmatched junction nucleotides: 5. The CDR3 DNA is TGTGCCAGCTCACCACCGGGGACAGGGATCACCTACGAGCAGTACTTC. Translated: CASSPPGTGITYEQYF.

The table lists this clone with a count of one. The J gene is TRBJ1-6, the V gene TRBV28; no clear D. This CDR3 region has 11 residues. Per germline, CDR1 MDHEN and CDR2 SYDVKM. V was trimmed by 4 bases and J by 10 bases, leaving 5 bases between them. Here the CDR3 DNA reads TGTGCCAGCAGTTCCATCTCACCCCTCCACTTT. Translating it yields CASSSISPLHF.

The rearrangement uses TRBV19 and TRBJ2-2; possibly TRBD1 for D (6 bases). From germline, CDR1 is LNHDA and CDR2 SQIVND (reference sequence). The CDR3 totals 17 residues. Between the trimmed V and J ends, which lost 2 bases and 0 bases, there was a span of 13 bases. Here the CDR3 reads CASSILVGGSNTGELFF. For the CDR3, the DNA is TGTGCCAGTAGTATACTCGTTGGGGGCTCGAACACCGGGGAGCTGTTTTTT.

In this sample, this clone turned up once. The rearrangement joins TRBV7-2 to TRBJ1-1, with D unclear. In germline, CDR1 is SGHTA, CDR2 FQGNSA. The CDR3 is 16 residues long. V dropped 1 base and J dropped 3 bases, with 15 bases sitting between them. The CDR3 DNA reads TGTGCCAGCAGCTTAGGTTATTCCCAGAAGGACACTGAAGCTTTCTTT. It is translated as CASSLGYSQKDTEAFF.

The chain employs TRBV27 and TRBJ2-1; TRBD2 aligns across 16 bases. Germline CDR1 MNHEY, CDR2 SMNVEV (reference sequence). This CDR3 has 16 residues. The V and J ends lost 5 bases and 12 bases, in that order; junction bases with no gene match: 10. The CDR3 spells CASSPQGLAGGPTQFF. Written as DNA, the CDR3 is TGTGCCAGCAGTCCCCAGGGACTAGCGGGAGGGCCTACGCAGTTCTTC.

The chain employs TRBV9 and TRBJ2-1, with 10 bases lining up with TRBD2. This CDR3 spans 13 amino acids. The V segment lost 0 bases and the J segment 13 bases; nucleotides outside the gene matches: 4. Germline V gene lookup returns CDR1 SGDLS and CDR2 YYNGEE. The CDR3 reads CASSVASGSYQFF. In nucleotides, the CDR3 is TGTGCCAGCAGCGTAGCTAGCGGGAGTTACCAGTTCTTC.

This sequence joins TRBV7-6 and TRBJ1-1; D is possibly TRBD1 (5 bases). The CDR3 is made up of 15 amino acids. Germline loops: CDR1 SGHVS, CDR2 FNYEAQ. Trimming cost V 1 base and J 4 bases, with 13 bases left between them. The DNA for the CDR3 is TGTGCCAGCAGCTTAGGGCAGGGCGGGGCCACTGAAGCTTTCTTT. Residues: CASSLGQGGATEAFF.

The chain links TRBV2 to TRBJ1-5, with TRBD1 as a possible D gene (6 bases). Trimming left V 2 bases short and J 5 bases short, with 13 bases between. This CDR3 comprises 15 residues. CDR1 is SNHLY and CDR2 is FYNNEI in the germline V gene. CDR3 in DNA: TGTGCCAGCAGTGAAACAAGGGGGGACCATCAGCCCCAGCATTTT. Protein: CASSETRGDHQPQHF.

The V gene is TRBV5-4, the J gene TRBJ1-6, with 8 bases lining up with TRBD1. CDR3 size: 14 residues. Trimming took 4 bases from V and 14 from J; bases not matched to a gene: 11. The germline CDR1 and CDR2 sequences are SGHNT and YYREEE (reference sequence). CDR3 bases: TGTGCCAGCAGCGAGGGACAGGTCCTATCGGCCCTCCACTTT. Its protein is CASSEGQVLSALHF.

On this clone: Other DNA sequences in the same sample also yield this CDR3. CDR3 amino acids: CASSLGLTSTDTQYF. CDR3 DNA sequence: TGCGCCAGCAGCCTGGGACTTACGAGCACAGATACGCAGTATTTT. The genes are TRBV5-1 and TRBJ2-3, with a weak D call TRBD2 (6 bases). The CDR3 totals 15 residues. The V gene's germline CDR1 is SGHRS and CDR2 YFSETQ. The ends were cut back, 4 bases at V and 0 bases at J, with 12 bases in the middle. The whole variable domain, filled in from reference TRBV5-1 and TRBJ2-3, reads KAGVTQTPRYLIKTRGQQVTLSCSPISGHRSVSWYQQTPGQGLQFLFEYFSETQRNKGNFPGRFSGRQFSNSRSEMNVSTLELGDSALYLCASSLGLTSTDTQYFGPGTRLTVL.